This entry is about one TCR beta chain. This entry comes from a study of Ad26.COV2.S vaccination and SARS-CoV-2 variants. The treatment denotes: 19 received Ad26.COV2.S at low or high dose, single or two shots; 5 received placebo; per-sample allocation not given. Following the first vaccine or placebo injection, samples were taken on day 63. The V gene's germline CDR1 is MNHEY and CDR2 SVGAGI. Between the trimmed V and J ends, which lost 7 bases and 2 bases, there was a span of 5 bases. This CDR3 is built from 11 residues. Sequencing was performed with immunoSEQ multiplex PCR; in TCRdb, only in-frame clones are kept and a portion is missing. The data hold approximately 420,000 clones, with around nine tenths observed a single time.

The V gene is TRBV6-5, the J gene TRBJ2-5; no reliable D call. The sample in question was peripheral blood, obtained in a trial of Ad26.COV2.S vaccine versus placebo. This TCR was recovered from a person aged 18 to 59 who received the Ad26.COV2.S COVID-19 vaccine or a placebo. CDR3 sequence: CASILQETQYF. Here the CDR3 DNA reads TGTGCCAGCATCCTACAAGAGACCCAGTACTTC.